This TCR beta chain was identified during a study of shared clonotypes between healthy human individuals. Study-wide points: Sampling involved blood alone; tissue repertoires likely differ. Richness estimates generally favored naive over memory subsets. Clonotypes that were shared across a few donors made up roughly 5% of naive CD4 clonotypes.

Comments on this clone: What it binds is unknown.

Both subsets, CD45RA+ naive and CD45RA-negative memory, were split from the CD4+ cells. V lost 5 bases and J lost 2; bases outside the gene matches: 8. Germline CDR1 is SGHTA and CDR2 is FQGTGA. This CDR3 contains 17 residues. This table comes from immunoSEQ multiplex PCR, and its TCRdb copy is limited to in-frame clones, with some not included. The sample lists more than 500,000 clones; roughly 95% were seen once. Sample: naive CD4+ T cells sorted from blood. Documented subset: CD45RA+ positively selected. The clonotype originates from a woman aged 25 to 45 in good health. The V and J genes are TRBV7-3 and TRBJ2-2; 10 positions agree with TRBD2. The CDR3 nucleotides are TGTGCCAGCAGCCCCGCAACTAGCGGGACCAACACCGGGGAGCTGTTTTTT. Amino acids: CASSPATSGTNTGELFF.